The clone carrying this T cell receptor (beta chain) was counted once. Its antigen is undetermined. The CDR3 contains 16 residues. V was clipped by 2 bases and J by 1 base, with 12 bases between them. Germline V gives CDR1 LNHDA, CDR2 SQIVND (reference sequence). The assay was immunoSEQ multiplex PCR, and TCRdb's table has in-frame clones only and misses some. The sample includes 50,000 to 80,000 clones, roughly 95% of them seen just once. Only cases whose brain tissue showed the highest T cell transcript signatures were sequenced. Before surgery, patients took at least one anti-epileptic drug. These data come from a study of brain T cells in children with intractable seizures. General study points: Pre- and post-surgery blood differed in depth, so pre-surgery absences may be undersampling.

The gene calls are TRBV19 and TRBJ1-5; D is possibly TRBD1 (5 bases). The material was peripheral blood, obtained at surgery. The TCR comes from a boy under two years old with focal cortical dysplasia and intractable seizures. For the CDR3, the DNA is TGTGCCAGTAGTATAATTTTCAGGGCAAGCAATCAGCCCCAGCATTTT. This translates into CASSIIFRASNQPQHF.